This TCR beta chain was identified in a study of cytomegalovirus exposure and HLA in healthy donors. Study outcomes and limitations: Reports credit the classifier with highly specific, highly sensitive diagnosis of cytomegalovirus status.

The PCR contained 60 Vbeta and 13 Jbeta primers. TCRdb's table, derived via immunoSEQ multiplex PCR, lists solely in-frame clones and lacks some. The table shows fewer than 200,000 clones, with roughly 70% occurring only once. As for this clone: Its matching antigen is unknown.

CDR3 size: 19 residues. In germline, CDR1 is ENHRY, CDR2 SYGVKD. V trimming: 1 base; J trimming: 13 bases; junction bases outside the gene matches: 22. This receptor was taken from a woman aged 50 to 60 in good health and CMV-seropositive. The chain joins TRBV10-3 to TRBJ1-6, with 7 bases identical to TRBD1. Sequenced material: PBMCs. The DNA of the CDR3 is TGTGCCATCAGTGAGTTTAGGGGGCTCACTGATCGGCGCGTGGGGCCCCTCCACTTT. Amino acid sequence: CAISEFRGLTDRRVGPLHF.